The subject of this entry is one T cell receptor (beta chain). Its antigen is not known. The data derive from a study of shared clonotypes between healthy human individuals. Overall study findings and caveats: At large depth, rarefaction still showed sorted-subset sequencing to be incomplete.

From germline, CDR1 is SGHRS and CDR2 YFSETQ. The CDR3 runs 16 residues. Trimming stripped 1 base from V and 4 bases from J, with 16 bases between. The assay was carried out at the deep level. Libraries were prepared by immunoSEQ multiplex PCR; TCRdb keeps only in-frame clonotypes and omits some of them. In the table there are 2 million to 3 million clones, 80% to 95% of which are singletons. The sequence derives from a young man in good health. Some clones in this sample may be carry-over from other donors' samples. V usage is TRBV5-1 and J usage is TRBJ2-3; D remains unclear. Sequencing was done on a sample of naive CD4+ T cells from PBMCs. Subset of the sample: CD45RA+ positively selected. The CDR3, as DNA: TGCGCCAGCAGCTTGTTGGGCGGAAGGAGCGCAGATACGCAGTATTTT. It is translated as CASSLLGGRSADTQYF.